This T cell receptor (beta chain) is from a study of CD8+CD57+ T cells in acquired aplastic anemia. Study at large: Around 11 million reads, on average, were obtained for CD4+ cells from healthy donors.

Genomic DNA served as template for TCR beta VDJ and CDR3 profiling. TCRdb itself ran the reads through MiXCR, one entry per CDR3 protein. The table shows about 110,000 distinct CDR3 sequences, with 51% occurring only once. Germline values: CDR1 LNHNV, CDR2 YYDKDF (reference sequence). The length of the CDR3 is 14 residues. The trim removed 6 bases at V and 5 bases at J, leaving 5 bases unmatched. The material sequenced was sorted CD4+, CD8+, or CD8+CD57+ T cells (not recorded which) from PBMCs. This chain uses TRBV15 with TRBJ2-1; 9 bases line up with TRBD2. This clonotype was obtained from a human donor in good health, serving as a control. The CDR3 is CATRGGGEDNEQFF. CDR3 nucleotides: TGTGCCACCAGGGGCGGGGGGGAAGACAATGAGCAGTTCTTC.